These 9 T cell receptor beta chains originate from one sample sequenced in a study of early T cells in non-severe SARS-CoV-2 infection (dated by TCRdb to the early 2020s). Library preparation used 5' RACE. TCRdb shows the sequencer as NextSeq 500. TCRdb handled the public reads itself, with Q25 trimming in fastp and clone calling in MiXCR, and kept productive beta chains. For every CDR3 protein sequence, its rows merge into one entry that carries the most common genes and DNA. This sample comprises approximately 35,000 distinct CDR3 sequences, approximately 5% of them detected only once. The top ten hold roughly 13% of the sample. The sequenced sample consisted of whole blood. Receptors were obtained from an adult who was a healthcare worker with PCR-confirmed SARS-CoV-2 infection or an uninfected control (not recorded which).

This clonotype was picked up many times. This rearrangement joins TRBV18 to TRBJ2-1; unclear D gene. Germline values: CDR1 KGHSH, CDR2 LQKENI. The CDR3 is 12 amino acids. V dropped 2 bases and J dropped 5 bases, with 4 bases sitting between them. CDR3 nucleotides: TGTGCCAGCTCACCAATGGACAATGAGCAGTTCTTC. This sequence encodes CASSPMDNEQFF.

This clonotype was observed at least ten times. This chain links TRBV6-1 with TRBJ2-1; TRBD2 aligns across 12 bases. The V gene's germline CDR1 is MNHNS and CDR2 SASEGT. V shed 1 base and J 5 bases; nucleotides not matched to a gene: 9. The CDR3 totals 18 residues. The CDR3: CASSEGWVLAGGHNEQFF. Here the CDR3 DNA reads TGTGCCAGCAGTGAAGGGTGGGTACTAGCGGGGGGCCACAATGAGCAGTTCTTC.

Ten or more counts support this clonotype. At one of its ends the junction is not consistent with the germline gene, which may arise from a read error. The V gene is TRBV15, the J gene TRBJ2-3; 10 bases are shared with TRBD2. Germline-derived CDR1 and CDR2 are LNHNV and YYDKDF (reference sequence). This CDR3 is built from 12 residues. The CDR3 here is CATSREERGGNF. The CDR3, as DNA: TGTGCCACCAGCAGAGAGGAGCGGGGGGGAAATTTT.

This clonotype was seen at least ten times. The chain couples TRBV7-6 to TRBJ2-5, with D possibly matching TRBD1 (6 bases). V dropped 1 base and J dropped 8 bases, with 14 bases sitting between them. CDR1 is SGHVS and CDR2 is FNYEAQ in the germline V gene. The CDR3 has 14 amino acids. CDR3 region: CASSLVTGPHTQYF. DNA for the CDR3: TGTGCCAGCAGCTTAGTAACAGGGCCTCACACCCAGTACTTC.

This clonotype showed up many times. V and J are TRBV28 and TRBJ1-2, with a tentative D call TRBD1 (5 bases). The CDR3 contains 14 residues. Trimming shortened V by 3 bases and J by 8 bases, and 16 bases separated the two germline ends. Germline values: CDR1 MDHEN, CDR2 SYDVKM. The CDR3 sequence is CASSFGDTGGGYTF. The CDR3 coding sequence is TGTGCCAGCAGTTTTGGAGACACAGGCGGGGGCTACACCTTC.

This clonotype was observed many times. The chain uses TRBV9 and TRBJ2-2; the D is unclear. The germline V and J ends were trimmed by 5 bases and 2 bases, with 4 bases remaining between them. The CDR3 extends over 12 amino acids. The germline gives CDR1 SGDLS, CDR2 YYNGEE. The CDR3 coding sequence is TGTGCCAGCAGGCCTAACACCGGGGAGCTGTTTTTT. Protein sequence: CASRPNTGELFF.

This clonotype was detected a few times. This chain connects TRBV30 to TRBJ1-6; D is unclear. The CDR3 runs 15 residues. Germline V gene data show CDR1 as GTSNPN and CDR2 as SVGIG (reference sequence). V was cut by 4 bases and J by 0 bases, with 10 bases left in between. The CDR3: CAWNGRSSYNSPLHF. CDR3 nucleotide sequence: TGTGCCTGGAACGGCAGAAGCTCCTATAATTCACCCCTCCACTTT.

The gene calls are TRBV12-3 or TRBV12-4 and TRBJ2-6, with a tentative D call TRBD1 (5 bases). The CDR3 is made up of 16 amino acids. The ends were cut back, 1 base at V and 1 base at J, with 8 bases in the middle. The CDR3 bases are TGTGCCAGCAGTTTAGGGACAACGTCTGGGGCCAACGTCCTGACTTTC. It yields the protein CASSLGTTSGANVLTF.

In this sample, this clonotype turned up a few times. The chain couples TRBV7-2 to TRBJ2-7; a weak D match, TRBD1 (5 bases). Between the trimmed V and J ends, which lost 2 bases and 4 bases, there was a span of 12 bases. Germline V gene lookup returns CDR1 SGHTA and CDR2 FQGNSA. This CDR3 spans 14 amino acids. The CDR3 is CASSLRQGYYEQYF. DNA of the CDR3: TGTGCCAGCAGCTTACGGCAGGGTTATTACGAGCAGTACTTC.